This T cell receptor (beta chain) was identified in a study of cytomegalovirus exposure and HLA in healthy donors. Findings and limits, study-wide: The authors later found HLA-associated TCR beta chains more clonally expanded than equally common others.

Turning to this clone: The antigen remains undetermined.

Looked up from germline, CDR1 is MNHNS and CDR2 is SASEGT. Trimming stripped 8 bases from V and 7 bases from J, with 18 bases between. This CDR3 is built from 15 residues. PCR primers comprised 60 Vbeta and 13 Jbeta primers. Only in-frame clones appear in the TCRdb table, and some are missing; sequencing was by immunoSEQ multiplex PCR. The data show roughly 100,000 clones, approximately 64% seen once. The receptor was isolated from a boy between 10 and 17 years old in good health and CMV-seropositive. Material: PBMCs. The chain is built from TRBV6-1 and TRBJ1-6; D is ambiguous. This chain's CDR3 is CASGIGNLRNSPLHF. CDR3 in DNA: TGTGCCAGCGGGATCGGGAACCTACGGAATTCACCCCTCCACTTT.